Below, one T cell receptor beta chain is given with its context. The target antigen is unknown. This CDR3 is 17 amino acids long. V was shortened by 4 bases and J by 0 bases, with 18 bases between the two germline ends. Germline V CDR1 and CDR2: MGHRA, YSYEKL. Here immunoSEQ multiplex PCR was the method, and the copy in TCRdb shows in-frame clones only, minus some. The top ten clones hold under 13% of a sample with approximately 320,000 clones, roughly 70% of them seen once. The record originates from a study of shared clonotypes between healthy human individuals. At the level of the study: Researchers assigned three CD4 naive, three CD4 memory, two CD8 naive and one CD8 memory plate to each donor. Findings and limits, study-wide: It was observed that roughly 5% of naive CD4 clonotypes were shared across a handful of donors.

The TCR comes from a man aged 25-40 years in good health. Source material: memory CD4+ T cells sorted from blood. Documented subset: CD45RA-negative fraction. This chain uses TRBV4-1 with TRBJ1-1; perhaps TRBD1 as D (6 bases). Here the CDR3 DNA reads TGCGCCAGCAGCCCAGTAGTGCAGGGGAATGTGAACACTGAAGCTTTCTTT. Residues: CASSPVVQGNVNTEAFF.